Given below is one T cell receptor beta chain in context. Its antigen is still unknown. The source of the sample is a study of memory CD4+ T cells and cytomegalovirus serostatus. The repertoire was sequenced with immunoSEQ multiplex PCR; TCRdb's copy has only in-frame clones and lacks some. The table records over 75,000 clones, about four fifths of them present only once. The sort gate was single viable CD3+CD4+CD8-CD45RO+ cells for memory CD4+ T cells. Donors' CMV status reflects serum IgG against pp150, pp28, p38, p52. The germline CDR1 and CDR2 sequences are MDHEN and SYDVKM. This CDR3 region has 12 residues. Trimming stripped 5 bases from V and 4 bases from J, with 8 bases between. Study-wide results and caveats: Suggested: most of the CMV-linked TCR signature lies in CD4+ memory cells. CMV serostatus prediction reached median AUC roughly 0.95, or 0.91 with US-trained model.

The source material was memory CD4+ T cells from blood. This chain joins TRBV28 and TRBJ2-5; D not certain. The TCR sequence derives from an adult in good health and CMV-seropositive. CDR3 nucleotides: TGTGCCAGCAGTCTGTTCTCAGAGACCCAGTACTTC. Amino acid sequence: CASSLFSETQYF.